The 25 T cell receptor beta chains reported below all come from one sample, sequenced in a study of blood T cell repertoires in COVID-19. Produced via immunoSEQ multiplex PCR; TCRdb's table is partial and in-frame only. The sample records fewer than 300,000 clones, over 75% being singletons. Sequencing input: PBMCs or T cells enriched from blood (not recorded which). These receptors originate from a woman aged 30 to 39 who had recovered from COVID-19.

The gene calls are TRBV5-1 and TRBJ2-1, with TRBD1 identical over 10 bases. V dropped 4 bases and J dropped 7; count of bases not matched to a gene: 8. This CDR3 has 15 residues. CDR1 and CDR2 (germline): SGHRS, YFSETQ. In DNA, the CDR3 is TGCGCCAGCAGCCTCCGGGACAGGGGAACAAATGAGCAGTTCTTC. The encoded protein is CASSLRDRGTNEQFF.

The chain links TRBV10-3 to TRBJ2-3; the match to TRBD2 covers 12 bases. V lost 6 bases to trimming and J lost 4 bases; unmatched junction nucleotides: 8. CDR3 size: 16 residues. CDR1 is ENHRY, CDR2 SYGVKD, per germline. CDR3 protein: CAISTRLAGESDTQYF. The CDR3 DNA reads as TGTGCCATCAGCACCCGACTAGCGGGAGAATCAGATACGCAGTATTTT.

This clone was detected once. This chain uses TRBV10-2 with TRBJ2-5; maybe TRBD1 (5 bases). Germline CDR1 is WSHSY and CDR2 is SAAADI. Trimming cost V 3 bases and J 4 bases, with 12 bases left between them. The CDR3 extends over 14 amino acids. In nucleotides, the CDR3 is TGCGCCAGCAGTGAAGATGACAGAGGAGAGACCCAGTACTTC. Translation gives CASSEDDRGETQYF.

CDR3 in DNA: TGTGCCATCTGTAAGCGGGAGAAAGATGAGCAGTTCTTC. Protein: CAICKREKDEQFF. This chain links TRBV10-3 with TRBJ2-1; TRBD2 matches 8 bases. The CDR3 spans 13 residues. In germline, CDR1 is ENHRY, CDR2 SYGVKD. The trim removed 8 bases at V and 8 bases at J, leaving 8 bases unmatched.

This chain connects TRBV5-4 to TRBJ1-2; D is perhaps TRBD1 (5 bases). Germline assignment: CDR1 SGHNT and CDR2 YYREEE (reference sequence). The length of the CDR3 is 14 residues. With 2 bases removed from V and 6 bases from J, the gap between germline ends came to 14 bases. CDR3 in amino acids: CASSFWGRWDGYTF. The CDR3 DNA follows: TGTGCCAGCAGCTTTTGGGGCCGTTGGGATGGCTACACCTTC.

The chain uses TRBV5-1 and TRBJ1-3; D is possibly TRBD1 (6 bases). V gave up 0 bases and J gave up 0 bases, with 10 bases separating them. Germline CDR1 reads SGHRS; CDR2 reads YFSETQ. This CDR3 has 16 residues. CDR3 in amino acids: CASSLAGQSSGNTIYF. CDR3 DNA sequence: TGCGCCAGCAGCTTGGCCGGACAGTCCTCTGGAAACACCATATATTTT.

V gene TRBV15 combines with J gene TRBJ2-6, with a tentative D call TRBD1 (6 bases). Germline loops: CDR1 LNHNV, CDR2 YYDKDF (reference sequence). The CDR3 totals 17 residues. Between the trimmed V and J ends, which lost 1 base and 2 bases, there was a span of 12 bases. The CDR3 nucleotides are TGTGCCACCAGCAGAGCAGGGGTTGTTCCTGGGGCCAACGTCCTGACTTTC. It translates to CATSRAGVVPGANVLTF.

The J gene is TRBJ2-3, the V gene TRBV18, with D possibly matching TRBD1 (6 bases). The CDR3 has 16 residues. Trimming shortened V by 3 bases and J by 8 bases, and 21 bases separated the two germline ends. Germline V lookup: CDR1 KGHSH, CDR2 LQKENI. This CDR3 reads CASSPRDRTEGSTQYF. The CDR3 DNA reads as TGTGCCAGCTCACCTAGAGACAGGACAGAAGGTAGTACGCAGTATTTT.

The chain uses TRBV4-2 and TRBJ2-3; TRBD2 matches 8 bases. The V gene end was trimmed by 1 base and the J gene end by 2 bases; junction bases not matched to a gene: 11. CDR1 is LGHNA and CDR2 is YNFKEQ in the germline V gene. The CDR3 sequence is 18 residues long. In DNA form, the CDR3 reads TGTGCCAGCAGCCAAGGGTCCAGCGGGAGAGGGGACACAGATACGCAGTATTTT. Its protein is CASSQGSSGRGDTDTQYF.

The chain links TRBV19 to TRBJ1-5; D unclear. The CDR3 totals 14 residues. V was clipped by 3 bases and J by 0 bases, with 6 bases between them. The germline CDR1 and CDR2 sequences are LNHDA and SQIVND (reference sequence). The CDR3 protein is CASSIEASNQPQHF. In DNA, the CDR3 is TGTGCCAGTAGTATTGAGGCTAGCAATCAGCCCCAGCATTTT. Together with reference TRBV19 and TRBJ1-5, the CDR3 gives the full variable domain: DGGITQSPKYLFRKEGQNVTLSCEQNLNHDAMYWYRQDPGQGLRLIYYSQIVNDFQKGDIAEGYSVSREKKESFPLTVTSAQKNPTAFYLCASSIEASNQPQHFGDGTRLSIL.

The chain is built from TRBV28 and TRBJ2-1, with D tentatively TRBD2 (6 bases). Trimming stripped 4 bases from V and 10 bases from J, with 20 bases between. From germline, CDR1 is MDHEN and CDR2 SYDVKM. The CDR3 extends over 15 amino acids. The CDR3 protein is CASSSGTSAPREQFF. The CDR3 coding sequence is TGTGCCAGCAGTTCCGGGACTTCTGCCCCGCGGGAGCAGTTCTTC.

The chain combines TRBV19 with TRBJ1-2; TRBD1 aligns across 7 bases. Looked up from germline, CDR1 is LNHDA and CDR2 is SQIVND (reference sequence). The CDR3 is 16 residues long. With 4 bases clipped from V and 3 bases from J, the junction kept 11 bases outside the gene matches. The CDR3 bases are TGTGCCAGTAGTAGTGGGACAGACCTACTCTACTATGGCTACACCTTC. Translation: CASSSGTDLLYYGYTF. Full variable domain (outside the CDR3, taken from reference TRBV19 and TRBJ1-2): DGGITQSPKYLFRKEGQNVTLSCEQNLNHDAMYWYRQDPGQGLRLIYYSQIVNDFQKGDIAEGYSVSREKKESFPLTVTSAQKNPTAFYLCASSSGTDLLYYGYTFGSGTRLTVV.

The V call is TRBV29-1, the J call TRBJ2-3; D is perhaps TRBD1 (5 bases). The CDR3 spans 13 residues. V was shortened by 1 base and J by 6 bases, with 11 bases between the two germline ends. The V gene's germline CDR1 is SQVTM and CDR2 ANQGSEA. CDR3 region: CSVEVQGHDTQYF. The CDR3 DNA is TGCAGCGTTGAAGTCCAGGGCCATGATACGCAGTATTTT.

The chain joins TRBV29-1 to TRBJ1-5, with 7 bases that match TRBD1. V lost 5 bases to trimming and J lost 3 bases; unmatched junction nucleotides: 4. Germline values: CDR1 SQVTM, CDR2 ANQGSEA. The CDR3 runs 13 residues. The CDR3 spells CSVRQGDNQPQHF. The CDR3 bases are TGCAGCGTTCGGCAGGGGGACAATCAGCCCCAGCATTTT.

The gene calls are TRBV24-1 and TRBJ2-2; 10 nucleotides align to TRBD1. Germline trimming cut 2 bases from V and 5 bases from J; bases unmatched to any gene: 4. Looked up from germline, CDR1 is KGHDR and CDR2 is SFDVKD. The CDR3 is 16 amino acids. Here the CDR3 DNA reads TGTGCCACCAGTGATTATGGGACAGGGGATACCGGGGAGCTGTTTTTT. Amino acid sequence: CATSDYGTGDTGELFF.

The V and J genes are TRBV19 and TRBJ2-1; D is perhaps TRBD2 (5 bases). CDR1 is LNHDA, CDR2 SQIVND, per germline (reference sequence). Trimming shortened V by 7 bases and J by 6 bases, and 19 bases separated the two germline ends. This CDR3 is 15 amino acids long. The CDR3 protein is CASTLGLQPPNEQFF. The CDR3 nucleotides are TGTGCCAGTACCCTTGGACTTCAACCTCCCAATGAGCAGTTCTTC.

The V call is TRBV3-1 (or the pseudogene TRBV3-2), the J call TRBJ2-5; 14 bases map to TRBD2. V was clipped by 4 bases and J by 5 bases; unmatched bases: 6. This CDR3 is 16 amino acids long. CDR1 is LGHDT and CDR2 is YNNKEL in the germline V gene (reference sequence). CDR3 sequence: CASSRGLAGAGETQYF. CDR3 DNA sequence: TGTGCCAGCAGCCGGGGACTAGCGGGGGCCGGGGAGACCCAGTACTTC.

The V call is TRBV5-1, the J call TRBJ1-4, with 7 bases aligning to TRBD1. V was pared by 4 bases and J by 7 bases, with 7 bases of the junction left unmatched. The CDR3 length is 14 residues. Germline CDR1 reads SGHRS; CDR2 reads YFSETQ. The CDR3, as DNA: TGCGCCAGCAGCCCTCAGGGGGTCGGTGAAAAACTGTTTTTT. This encodes CASSPQGVGEKLFF.

The V call is TRBV10-1, the J call TRBJ2-3; TRBD1 aligns across 7 bases. Losses at the gene ends were 3 bases for V and 2 bases for J; bases not matched to a gene: 8. Germline V gene data show CDR1 as WNHNN and CDR2 as SYGVQD (reference sequence). There are 16 residues in the CDR3. As DNA, the CDR3 is TGCGCCAGCAGTGAACCCCCGGGACAGAACACAGATACGCAGTATTTT. As protein: CASSEPPGQNTDTQYF.

This chain uses TRBV7-2 with TRBJ2-1; TRBD2 is a possible D gene (5 bases). The CDR3 is made up of 12 amino acids. The V gene lost 10 bases and the J gene lost 7 bases, with 14 bases spanning the gap. Germline V lookup: CDR1 SGHTA, CDR2 FQGNSA. In DNA, the CDR3 is TGTGCCACCCTTTATGCGGGTAATGAGCAGTTCTTC. Amino acid sequence: CATLYAGNEQFF.

The V gene is TRBV27, the J gene TRBJ2-2, with a tentative D call TRBD2 (6 bases). V lost 0 bases, J lost 2 bases, and 7 bases lay in between. This CDR3 spans 15 amino acids. The germline V gene encodes CDR1 MNHEY and CDR2 SMNVEV (reference sequence). Here the CDR3 reads CASSLSSGNTGELFF. The CDR3 DNA reads as TGTGCCAGCAGTTTATCTAGCGGAAACACCGGGGAGCTGTTTTTT.

This sequence joins TRBV5-4 and TRBJ2-7, with 8 positions matching TRBD2. Germline V gives CDR1 SGHNT, CDR2 YYREEE (reference sequence). V was pared by 4 bases and J by 2 bases, with 11 bases of the junction left unmatched. This CDR3 contains 16 residues. CDR3 nucleotide sequence: TGTGCCAGCAGCGCCCAAACTAGCGGAACCACCTACGAGCAGTACTTC. It specifies CASSAQTSGTTYEQYF.

V gene TRBV12-3 or TRBV12-4 combines with J gene TRBJ1-1; TRBD1 is a possible D gene (5 bases). The CDR3 is made up of 13 amino acids. V lost 6 bases to trimming and J lost 5 bases, with 13 bases between them. The CDR3 here is CASRGPDRTEAFF. The CDR3 DNA follows: TGTGCCAGCAGGGGCCCAGACAGAACTGAAGCTTTCTTT.

The chain links TRBV19 to TRBJ2-1; 7 nucleotides match TRBD2. The CDR3 loop spans 14 amino acids. V shed 5 bases and J 8 bases; nucleotides not matched to a gene: 9. Germline V gene lookup returns CDR1 LNHDA and CDR2 SQIVND (reference sequence). The CDR3 is CASSPSAGAHEQFF. The DNA of the CDR3 is TGTGCCAGTAGTCCCTCTGCGGGAGCCCATGAGCAGTTCTTC.

The chain couples TRBV7-8 to TRBJ2-5, with 7 positions matching TRBD1. The CDR3 contains 18 residues. The junction had 14 bases not matched to a gene; V was cut back by 2 bases and J by 2 bases. From germline, CDR1 is SGHVS and CDR2 FQNEAQ. The CDR3: CASSLRQGVDPLQETQYF. In DNA, the CDR3 is TGTGCCAGCAGCTTAAGACAGGGAGTGGATCCCTTACAAGAGACCCAGTACTTC.